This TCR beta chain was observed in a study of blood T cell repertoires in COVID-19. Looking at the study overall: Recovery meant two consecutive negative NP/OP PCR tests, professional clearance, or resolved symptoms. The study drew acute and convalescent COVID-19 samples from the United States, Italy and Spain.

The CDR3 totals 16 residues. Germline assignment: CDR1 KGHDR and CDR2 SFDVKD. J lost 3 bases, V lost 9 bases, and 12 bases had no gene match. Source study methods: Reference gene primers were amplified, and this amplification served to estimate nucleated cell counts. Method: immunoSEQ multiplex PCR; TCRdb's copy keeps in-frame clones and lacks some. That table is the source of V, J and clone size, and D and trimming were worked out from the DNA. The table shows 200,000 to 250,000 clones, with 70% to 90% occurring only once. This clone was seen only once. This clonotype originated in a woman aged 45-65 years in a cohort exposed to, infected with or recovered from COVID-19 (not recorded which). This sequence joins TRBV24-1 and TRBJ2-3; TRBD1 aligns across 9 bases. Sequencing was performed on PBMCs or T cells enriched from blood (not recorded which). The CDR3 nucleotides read TGTGCCACCGGAAGGGTTGAGGACAGGGGTACAGATACGCAGTATTTT. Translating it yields CATGRVEDRGTDTQYF.